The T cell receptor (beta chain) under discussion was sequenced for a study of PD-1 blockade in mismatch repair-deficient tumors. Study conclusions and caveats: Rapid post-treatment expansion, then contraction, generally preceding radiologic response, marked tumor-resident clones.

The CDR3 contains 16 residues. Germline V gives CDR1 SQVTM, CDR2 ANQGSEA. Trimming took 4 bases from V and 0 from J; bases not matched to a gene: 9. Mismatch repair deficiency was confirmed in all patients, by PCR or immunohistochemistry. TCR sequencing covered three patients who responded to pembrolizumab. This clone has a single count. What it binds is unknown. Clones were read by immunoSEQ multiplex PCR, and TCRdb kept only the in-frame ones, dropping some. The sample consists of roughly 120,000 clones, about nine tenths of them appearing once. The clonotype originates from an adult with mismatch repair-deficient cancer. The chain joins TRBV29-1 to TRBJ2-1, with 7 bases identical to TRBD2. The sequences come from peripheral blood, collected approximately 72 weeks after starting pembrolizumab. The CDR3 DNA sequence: TGCAGCGTTGTACGGCCTCTAGCGGACTCCTACAATGAGCAGTTCTTC. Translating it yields CSVVRPLADSYNEQFF.